These 13 T cell receptor beta chains were sequenced from one sample in a study of blood T cell repertoires in COVID-19 (TCRdb year 2020). The protocol used for the library was the immunoSEQ multiplex PCR assay. TCRdb's version of the immuneACCESS table is confined to in-frame rearrangements and falls short of the full clone set. An unresolved V gene accounts for under half of the shortfall where checked; the remainder is of unknown origin. This sample gives about 160,000 clones in total; approximately 86% of them show up just once. Of the sample, roughly 4% is held by the ten largest clones. The sequenced sample consisted of peripheral blood. These receptors all stem from a woman in her fifties or sixties with active or convalescent COVID-19.

The CDR3 region has the DNA TGTGCCAGCAGTGAAGCCAGAACTAGCGGGGCTAGCACAGATACGCAGTATTTT. Translated: CASSEARTSGASTDTQYF. J is TRBJ2-3 and V is TRBV6-1; 10 nucleotides line up with TRBD2. Per germline, CDR1 MNHNS and CDR2 SASEGT. Losses at the gene ends were 0 bases for V and 0 bases for J; bases not matched to a gene: 6. The length of the CDR3 is 18 residues.

This clone was detected a few times. The chain has TRBV5-1 and TRBJ1-2, with 8 bases fitting TRBD1. The CDR3 is 15 residues long. Germline V lookup: CDR1 SGHRS, CDR2 YFSETQ. V lost 2 bases, J lost 3 bases, and 6 bases stayed unmatched. CDR3 nucleotide sequence: TGCGCCAGCAGCTTAGAAGCAGGGGGCCACTATGGCTACACCTTC. Translating gives CASSLEAGGHYGYTF.

The rearrangement joins TRBV7-9 to TRBJ1-1; weak D call: TRBD1 (6 bases). Germline CDR1 is SEHNR and CDR2 is FQNEAQ (reference sequence). The germline V and J ends were trimmed by 1 base and 4 bases, with 13 bases remaining between them. The CDR3 runs 15 residues. For the CDR3, the DNA is TGTGCCAGCAGCTTAGTGCAGGGGTGGAGCACTGAAGCTTTCTTT. Its protein product is CASSLVQGWSTEAFF.

This chain joins TRBV7-3 and TRBJ2-2; D call uncertain. CDR3 length equals 14 residues. The germline CDR1 and CDR2 sequences are SGHTA and FQGTGA. With 2 bases removed from V and 5 bases from J, the gap between germline ends came to 9 bases. CDR3 sequence: CASSLGPVTGELFF. Written as DNA, the CDR3 is TGTGCCAGCAGCTTAGGGCCCGTGACCGGGGAGCTGTTTTTT.

The V gene is TRBV5-1, the J gene TRBJ2-3; tentatively, D is TRBD1 (5 bases). CDR3 length equals 14 residues. Trimming left V 4 bases short and J 6 bases short, with 15 bases between. Germline CDR1 and CDR2: SGHRS and YFSETQ. Here the CDR3 DNA reads TGCGCCAGCAGCCCAGGGTACAGCGCTGATACGCAGTATTTT. Protein: CASSPGYSADTQYF.

The V call is TRBV18, the J call TRBJ1-5; a weak D match, TRBD1 (5 bases). V shed 0 bases and J shed 5 bases, with 20 bases lying between them. Germline lookup yields CDR1 KGHSH and CDR2 LQKENI. The length of the CDR3 is 18 residues. The CDR3 loop reads CASSPPGLGGKGDQPQHF. CDR3 in DNA: TGTGCCAGCTCACCACCTGGCCTCGGGGGTAAAGGGGATCAGCCCCAGCATTTT. Based on the CDR3 plus reference TRBV18 and TRBJ1-5, the full variable domain is NAGVMQNPRHLVRRRGQEARLRCSPMKGHSHVYWYRQLPEEGLKFMVYLQKENIIDESGMPKERFSAEFPKEGPSILRIQQVVRGDSAAYFCASSPPGLGGKGDQPQHFGDGTRLSIL.

V gene TRBV18 combines with J gene TRBJ1-1; D ambiguous. In germline, CDR1 is KGHSH, CDR2 LQKENI. This CDR3 has 13 residues. Trimming took 3 bases from V and 3 from J, leaving 8 bases between them. The CDR3 protein is CASSPGEDTEAFF. DNA for the CDR3: TGTGCCAGCTCACCCGGCGAGGACACTGAAGCTTTCTTT.

This chain links TRBV21-1 with TRBJ1-6; the D call TRBD1 from the table was never checked on the DNA. TRBV21-1 is marked as a pseudogene. The CDR3 runs to 18 residues. The DNA for the CDR3 is TGTGCCAGCAGCAATGGTTCAATTTCAGGGGCGTATAATTCACCCCTCCACTTT. Translated, it gives CASSNGSISGAYNSPLHF.

The J gene is TRBJ1-5, the V gene TRBV7-2, with D possibly TRBD1 on 5 matching bases. The CDR3 is 13 residues long. Per the germline V gene, CDR1 is SGHTA and CDR2 is FQGNSA. V lost 3 bases, J lost 5 bases, and 8 bases lay in between. The CDR3 region has the DNA TGTGCCAGCAGCTTTAAAGGGGATCAGCCCCAGCATTTT. Translated: CASSFKGDQPQHF.

In its sample, this clone was seen once. The chain is built from TRBV14 and TRBJ2-5; no firm D call. The germline V and J ends were trimmed by 2 bases and 1 base, with 8 bases remaining between them. Germline assignment: CDR1 SGHDN and CDR2 FVKESK. CDR3 length equals 14 residues. The CDR3 coding sequence is TGTGCCAGCAGCCAATATGGCAGCCAAGAGACCCAGTACTTC. It is translated as CASSQYGSQETQYF.

V gene TRBV3-1 (or the pseudogene TRBV3-2) combines with J gene TRBJ2-1; 8 nucleotides match TRBD1. This CDR3 is built from 14 residues. Germline V gene lookup returns CDR1 LGHDT and CDR2 YNNKEL (reference sequence). V shed 3 bases and J 4 bases; nucleotides not matched to a gene: 2. CDR3 sequence: CASSQTGAYNEQFF. The CDR3 coding sequence is TGTGCCAGCAGCCAGACAGGGGCATACAATGAGCAGTTCTTC.

The table lists this clone with a few counts. The rearrangement uses TRBV7-9 and TRBJ1-4; D gene uncertain. Per germline, CDR1 SEHNR and CDR2 FQNEAQ (reference sequence). The CDR3 extends over 15 amino acids. V was shortened by 5 bases and J by 3 bases, with 13 bases between the two germline ends. CDR3 nucleotide sequence: TGTGCCAGCAGCCCCGACACGTCACCTAATGAAAAACTGTTTTTT. It translates to CASSPDTSPNEKLFF.

The chain uses TRBV5-1 and TRBJ1-2, with no clear D. V shed 4 bases and J shed 6 bases, with 10 bases lying between them. Germline V lookup: CDR1 SGHRS, CDR2 YFSETQ. The CDR3 extends over 12 amino acids. The DNA for the CDR3 is TGCGCCAGCAGCCCTGGCACCCATGGCTACACCTTC. Encoded protein: CASSPGTHGYTF.